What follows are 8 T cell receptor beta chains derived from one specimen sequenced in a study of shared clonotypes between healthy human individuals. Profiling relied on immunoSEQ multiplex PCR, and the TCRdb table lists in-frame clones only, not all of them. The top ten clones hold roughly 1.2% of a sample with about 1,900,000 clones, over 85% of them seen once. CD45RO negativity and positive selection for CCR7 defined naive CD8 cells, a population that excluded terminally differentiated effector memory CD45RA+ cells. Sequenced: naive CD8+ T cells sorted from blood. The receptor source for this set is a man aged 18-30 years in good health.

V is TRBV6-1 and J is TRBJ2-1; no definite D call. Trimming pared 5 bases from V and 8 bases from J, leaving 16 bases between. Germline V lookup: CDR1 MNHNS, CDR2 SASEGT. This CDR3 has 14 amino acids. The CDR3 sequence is CASSPQRRADEQFF. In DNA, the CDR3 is TGTGCCAGCAGTCCACAGAGAAGGGCGGATGAGCAGTTCTTC.

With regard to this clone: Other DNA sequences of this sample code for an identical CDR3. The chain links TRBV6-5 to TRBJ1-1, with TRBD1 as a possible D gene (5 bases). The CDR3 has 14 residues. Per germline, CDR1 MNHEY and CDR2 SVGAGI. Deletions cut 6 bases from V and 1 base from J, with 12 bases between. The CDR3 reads CASSFREGNTEAFF. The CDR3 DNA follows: TGTGCCAGCAGCTTCAGGGAGGGGAACACTGAAGCTTTCTTT.

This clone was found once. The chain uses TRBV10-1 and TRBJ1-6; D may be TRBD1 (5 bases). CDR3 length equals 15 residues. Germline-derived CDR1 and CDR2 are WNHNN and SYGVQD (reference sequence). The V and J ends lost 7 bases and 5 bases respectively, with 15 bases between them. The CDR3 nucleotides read TGCGCCAGCAACAGAAGGGGCCGGAATAATTCACCCCTCCACTTT. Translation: CASNRRGRNNSPLHF.

The DNA of the CDR3 is TGTGCCAGCAGCGTCTGGGACCGAACAGATACGCAGTATTTT. Translating gives CASSVWDRTDTQYF. The chain carries TRBV9 and TRBJ2-3, with D perhaps TRBD1 or TRBD2 (5 bases each). Between the trimmed V and J ends, which lost 2 bases and 3 bases, there was a span of 10 bases. Germline CDR1 SGDLS, CDR2 YYNGEE. CDR3 length: 14 amino acids.

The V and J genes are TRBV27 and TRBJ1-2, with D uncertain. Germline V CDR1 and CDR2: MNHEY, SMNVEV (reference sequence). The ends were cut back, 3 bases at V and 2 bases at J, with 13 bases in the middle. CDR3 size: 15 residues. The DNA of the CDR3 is TGTGCCAGCAGTTTTTTAGCGACGGGGAACTATGGCTACACCTTC. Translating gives CASSFLATGNYGYTF.

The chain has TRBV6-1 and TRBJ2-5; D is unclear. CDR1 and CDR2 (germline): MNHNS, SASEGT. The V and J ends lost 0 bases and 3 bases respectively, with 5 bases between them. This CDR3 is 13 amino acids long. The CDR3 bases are TGTGCCAGCAGTGAAGCCGTAGAAGAGACCCAGTACTTC. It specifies CASSEAVEETQYF.

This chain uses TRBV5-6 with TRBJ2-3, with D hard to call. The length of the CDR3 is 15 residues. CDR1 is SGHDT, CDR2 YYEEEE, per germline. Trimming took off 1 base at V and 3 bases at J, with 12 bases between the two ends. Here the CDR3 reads CASSLRYEGTDTQYF. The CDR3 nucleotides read TGTGCCAGCAGCTTGAGGTATGAAGGGACAGATACGCAGTATTTT. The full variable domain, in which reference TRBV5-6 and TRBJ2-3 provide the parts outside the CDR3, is DAGVTQSPTHLIKTRGQQVTLRCSPKSGHDTVSWYQQALGQGPQFIFQYYEEEERQRGNFPDRFSGHQFPNYSSELNVNALLLGDSALYLCASSLRYEGTDTQYFGPGTRLTVL.

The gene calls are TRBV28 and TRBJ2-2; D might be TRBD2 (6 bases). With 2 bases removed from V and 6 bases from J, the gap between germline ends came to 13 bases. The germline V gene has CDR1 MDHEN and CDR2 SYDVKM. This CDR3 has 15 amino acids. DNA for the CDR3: TGTGCCAGCAGTTTAGGGCTAGCGATCCCCGGGGAGCTGTTTTTT. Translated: CASSLGLAIPGELFF.